The T cell receptor (beta chain) described here comes from a study of technical replicates of blood from several donors. Assay: immunoSEQ multiplex PCR; the TCRdb copy retains only in-frame clones and omits some. The sample includes under 70,000 clones, 92% of them seen just once. CDR1 and CDR2 from the germline V gene are MNHEY and SVGAGI. CDR3 size: 12 residues. The V and J ends lost 4 bases and 6 bases respectively, with 9 bases between them. This clone showed up just once. Sequenced: T cells isolated from PBMCs. The TCR comes from a human donor in good health. The chain couples TRBV6-5 to TRBJ1-1; D possibly corresponds to TRBD1 (5 bases). The CDR3 loop is CASSFWGAEAFF. The CDR3 nucleotides are TGTGCCAGCAGTTTCTGGGGGGCTGAAGCTTTCTTT.